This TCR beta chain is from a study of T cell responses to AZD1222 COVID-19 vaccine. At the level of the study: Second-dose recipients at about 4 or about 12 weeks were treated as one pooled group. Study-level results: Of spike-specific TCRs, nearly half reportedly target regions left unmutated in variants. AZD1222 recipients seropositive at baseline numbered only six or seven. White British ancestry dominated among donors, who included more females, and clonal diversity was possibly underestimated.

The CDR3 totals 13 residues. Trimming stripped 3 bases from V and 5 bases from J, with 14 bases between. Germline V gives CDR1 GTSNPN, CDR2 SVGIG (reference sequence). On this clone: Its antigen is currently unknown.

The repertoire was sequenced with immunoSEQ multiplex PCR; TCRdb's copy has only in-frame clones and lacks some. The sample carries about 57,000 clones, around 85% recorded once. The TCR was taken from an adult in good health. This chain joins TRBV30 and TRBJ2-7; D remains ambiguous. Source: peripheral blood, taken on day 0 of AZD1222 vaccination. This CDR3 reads CAWRMGNLNEQYF. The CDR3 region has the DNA TGTGCCTGGAGGATGGGAAACTTAAACGAGCAGTACTTC.